The 5 T cell receptor beta chains reported below all come from one sample, sequenced in a study of shared clonotypes between healthy human individuals. Measured with immunoSEQ multiplex PCR; TCRdb has only the in-frame clones, and not every one. The repertoire consists of 2 million to 2.5 million clones, with 85% to 95% occurring once and the leading ten covering more than 0.1%. The sample taken for sequencing was naive CD4+ T cells sorted from blood. The subset is: CD45RA+ positively selected. The source of these receptors is a man between 18 and 35 years old in good health.

Concerning this clone: Other DNA variants within this sample encode the same CDR3. The rearrangement uses TRBV10-3 and TRBJ2-3; TRBD2 matches 10 bases. Germline V gene sequence: CDR1 ENHRY, CDR2 SYGVKD. The CDR3 totals 14 residues. The V and J ends lost 9 bases and 3 bases, in that order; junction bases with no gene match: 6. The CDR3 loop is CAISSSGGTDTQYF. CDR3 DNA: TGTGCCATTTCCTCTAGCGGGGGAACAGATACGCAGTATTTT.

This sequence joins TRBV29-1 and TRBJ2-1, with D perhaps matching TRBD2 (5 bases). The CDR3 totals 13 residues. V was cut by 5 bases and J by 4 bases, with 12 bases left in between. Germline V lookup: CDR1 SQVTM, CDR2 ANQGSEA. The DNA for the CDR3 is TGCAGCGTTACGGGGAGAAGTTACAATGAGCAGTTCTTC. Translation: CSVTGRSYNEQFF.

This clone was detected only once. The rearrangement uses TRBV10-2 and TRBJ2-1; TRBD2 matches 10 bases. V shed 5 bases, J shed 3 bases, and the junction held 4 bases outside the gene matches. CDR1 and CDR2 from the germline V gene are WSHSY and SAAADI. The CDR3 has 15 residues. CDR3 nucleotides: TGCGCCAGCAGTTTCGGACTAGCGGACTACAATGAGCAGTTCTTC. Amino acid sequence: CASSFGLADYNEQFF.

V is TRBV19 and J is TRBJ1-2; D gene uncertain. The CDR3 runs to 15 residues. V shed 6 bases and J shed 4 bases, with 18 bases lying between them. Germline values: CDR1 LNHDA, CDR2 SQIVND (reference sequence). CDR3 sequence reads: CASRPGLVLGYGYTF. Written as DNA, the CDR3 is TGTGCCAGTAGACCCGGACTGGTGCTAGGCTATGGCTACACCTTC.

In DNA form, the CDR3 reads TGTGCCAGCAGCTACCGGGTCCCCGTCTCCGGGGAGCTGTTTTTT. It codes for CASSYRVPVSGELFF. The chain links TRBV27 to TRBJ2-2; D not certain. Germline CDR1 reads MNHEY; CDR2 reads SMNVEV (reference sequence). The length of the CDR3 is 15 residues. The ends were cut back, 6 bases at V and 6 bases at J, with 17 bases in the middle.